The 30 T cell receptor beta chains presented below share a single source sample, sequenced in a study of CDR3 diversity in severe acne. TCRdb re-called the PCR reads through MiXCR, storing one row per CDR3 protein. The sample holds more than 85,000 distinct CDR3 sequences; over 45% are singletons and the top ten take around a tenth. Sequencing was performed on blood. The receptor set was obtained from a male donor in good health, serving as a control.

A few counts support this clonotype. The gene calls are TRBV5-1 and TRBJ2-5, with TRBD1 matching over 7 bases. Germline CDR1 SGHRS, CDR2 YFSETQ. V was pared by 1 base and J by 3 bases, with 0 bases of the junction left unmatched. The CDR3 runs 13 residues. This CDR3 reads CASSLQGEETQYF. The CDR3 DNA follows: TGCGCCAGCAGCTTGCAGGGGGAAGAGACCCAGTACTTC.

With regard to this clonotype: This may come from a read error, since a much larger clone is one base off. The chain combines TRBV2 with TRBJ2-7, with TRBD2 as a possible D gene (6 bases). The CDR3 covers 15 residues. Trimming cost V 7 bases and J 7 bases, with 23 bases left between them. The germline V gene has CDR1 SNHLY and CDR2 FYNNEI. CDR3 amino acids: CASMVGTGGATEQYF. Here the CDR3 DNA reads TGTGCCAGCATGGTTGGGACTGGCGGGGCCACAGAGCAGTACTTC.

This chain uses TRBV7-9 with TRBJ1-1, with D uncertain. Germline values: CDR1 SEHNR, CDR2 FQNEAQ (reference sequence). The CDR3 is 14 amino acids. V shed 2 bases and J shed 6 bases, with 13 bases lying between them. The CDR3 sequence is CASSLTGWRAEAFF. The CDR3 bases are TGTGCCAGCAGCTTAACCGGTTGGAGGGCTGAAGCTTTCTTT. The variable domain in full, completed from reference TRBV7-9 and TRBJ1-1, reads DTGVSQNPRHKITKRGQNVTFRCDPISEHNRLYWYRQTLGQGPEFLTYFQNEAQLEKSRLLSDRFSAERPKGSFSTLEIQRTEQGDSAMYLCASSLTGWRAEAFFGQGTRLTVV.

This chain uses TRBV2 with TRBJ1-5, with 7 nucleotides matching TRBD1. Germline V gene lookup returns CDR1 SNHLY and CDR2 FYNNEI. V shed 6 bases, J shed 7 bases, and the junction held 6 bases outside the gene matches. This CDR3 is 13 amino acids long. Here the CDR3 reads CASRPDREQPQHF. DNA for the CDR3: TGTGCCAGCAGACCCGACAGGGAACAGCCCCAGCATTTT.

The rearrangement uses TRBV7-2 and TRBJ1-6; TRBD1 matches at 8 bases. V dropped 3 bases and J dropped 7; count of bases not matched to a gene: 8. CDR1 and CDR2 (germline): SGHTA, FQGNSA. CDR3 length: 16 amino acids. CDR3: CASSFYRDRINSPLHF. The CDR3 DNA reads as TGTGCCAGCAGCTTTTACCGGGACAGGATAAATTCACCCCTCCACTTT. Combining the CDR3 with reference TRBV7-2 and TRBJ1-6 gives the whole variable domain GAGVSQSPSNKVTEKGKDVELRCDPISGHTALYWYRQSLGQGLEFLIYFQGNSAPDKSGLPSDRFSAERTGGSVSTLTIQRTQQEDSAVYLCASSFYRDRINSPLHFGNGTRLTVT.

The chain recombines TRBV6-1 with TRBJ2-7; 11 bases are shared with TRBD2. The germline V gene has CDR1 MNHNS and CDR2 SASEGT. The CDR3 runs to 13 residues. V shed 8 bases and J 3 bases; nucleotides not matched to a gene: 3. CDR3 coding DNA: TGTGCCAGCTCGACTAGCGGGGTCTACGAGCAGTACTTC. Its translation: CASSTSGVYEQYF.

This clonotype was found a few times. The J gene is TRBJ2-3, the V gene TRBV3-1; tentative D call: TRBD2 (6 bases). Germline V lookup: CDR1 LGHDT, CDR2 YNNKEL (reference sequence). The CDR3 sequence is 14 residues long. The V and J ends lost 6 bases and 5 bases respectively, with 15 bases between them. The CDR3 nucleotides read TGTGCCAGCAGTTCCGGGGGAGGTGGAGATACGCAGTATTTT. Protein product: CASSSGGGGDTQYF.

This clonotype was seen only once. Here the CDR3 DNA reads TGTGCCAGCAGTCCAAAAATAACTAGCGGGAGGCTAGCCGGGGAGCTGTTTTTT. It specifies CASSPKITSGRLAGELFF. This sequence joins TRBV12-3 or TRBV12-4 and TRBJ2-2; 12 bases fit TRBD2. Trimming cost V 5 bases and J 6 bases; bases outside gene matches: 13. The CDR3 length is 18 residues.

This clonotype was observed many times. Here the CDR3 reads CASRPSKVVVKNEQFF. In DNA, the CDR3 is TGTGCCAGTAGACCCTCTAAAGTGGTTGTGAAGAATGAGCAGTTCTTC. The gene calls are TRBV19 and TRBJ2-1; D is uncertain. The CDR3 length is 16 residues. Germline CDR1 reads LNHDA; CDR2 reads SQIVND (reference sequence). V gave up 6 bases and J gave up 7 bases, with 22 bases separating them.

This clonotype was seen repeatedly, ten times or more. The CDR3 spells CASSRSSGGAQGYTF. The CDR3 coding sequence is TGTGCCAGCAGTAGGTCCTCCGGGGGGGCTCAGGGCTACACCTTC. J is TRBJ1-2 and V is TRBV2; tentatively, D is TRBD1 (6 bases). This CDR3 comprises 15 residues. The germline CDR1 and CDR2 sequences are SNHLY and FYNNEI. V shed 5 bases and J shed 8 bases, with 21 bases lying between them.

This clonotype was observed once. The V and J genes are TRBV9 and TRBJ2-7, with 12 bases matching TRBD1. This CDR3 has 15 residues. V shed 0 bases and J 6 bases; nucleotides not matched to a gene: 4. CDR1 SGDLS and CDR2 YYNGEE come from the germline V gene. The CDR3 spells CASSVEGTGGSEQYF. Written as DNA, the CDR3 is TGTGCCAGCAGCGTAGAAGGGACAGGGGGCTCCGAGCAGTACTTC.

By share of the sample, this clonotype is medium-sized (0.01 to 0.1%). The chain is built from TRBV20-1 and TRBJ1-1; D gene uncertain. Trimming cost V 0 bases and J 5 bases, with 7 bases left between them. The CDR3 sequence is 12 residues long. Germline CDR1 reads DFQATT; CDR2 reads SNEGSKA (reference sequence). The CDR3 DNA reads TGCAGTGCTAGAGATCGGTGGACTGAAGCTTTCTTT. Amino acids: CSARDRWTEAFF.

This clonotype was observed once. V and J are TRBV7-9 and TRBJ2-7, with D hard to call. Germline V gene lookup returns CDR1 SEHNR and CDR2 FQNEAQ (reference sequence). This CDR3 has 16 residues. V gave up 7 bases and J gave up 7 bases, with 26 bases separating them. CDR3 loop: CASNPWRRLGYNEQYF. CDR3 coding DNA: TGTGCCAGCAACCCGTGGCGACGGCTCGGGTACAATGAGCAGTACTTC.

This chain joins TRBV6-5 and TRBJ2-1, with 9 bases that match TRBD1. V dropped 10 bases and J dropped 3; count of bases not matched to a gene: 10. In germline, CDR1 is MNHEY, CDR2 SVGAGI. This CDR3 is 15 amino acids long. The CDR3 nucleotides are TGTGCCACCTACAGGGACAGGGCCGGCTACAATGAGCAGTTCTTC. This sequence encodes CATYRDRAGYNEQFF.

This clonotype has at least ten counts. The rearrangement joins TRBV5-8 to TRBJ2-1, with a tentative D call TRBD2 (6 bases). The V end was cut by 1 base, the J end by 10 bases, with 21 bases between. CDR3 length: 16 residues. In germline, CDR1 is SGHTS, CDR2 YDEGEE. The CDR3 DNA sequence: TGTGCCAGCAGCTTGTCGTCGGGAGCCTCCTTCACGGAGCAGTTCTTC. This gives the protein CASSLSSGASFTEQFF.

V gene TRBV6-1 combines with J gene TRBJ2-7, with D perhaps TRBD1 (6 bases). The CDR3 spans 13 residues. Trimming removed 7 bases at V and 2 bases at J, with 12 bases between. In germline, CDR1 is MNHNS, CDR2 SASEGT. CDR3 nucleotide sequence: TGTGCCAGCACCAAAACAGGGACCTACGAGCAGTACTTC. As protein: CASTKTGTYEQYF.

Turning to this clonotype: The DNA is omitted, as the CDR3 cannot be located on it reliably, and the CDR3 follows TCRdb's listing. This rearrangement joins TRBV5-1 to TRBJ1-4. Germline-derived CDR1 and CDR2 are SGHRS and YFSETQ. The CDR3 numbers 22 amino acids, ends counted. The CDR3 sequence: CASTNQTSMYLCASSLNEKLFF.

The chain has TRBV9 and TRBJ2-7; D gene ambiguous. Between the trimmed V and J ends, which lost 7 bases and 3 bases, there was a span of 17 bases. The germline gives CDR1 SGDLS, CDR2 YYNGEE. The CDR3 contains 14 residues. CDR3 loop: CASSPATQNYEQYF. The CDR3 coding sequence is TGTGCCAGCTCACCTGCGACACAGAACTACGAGCAGTACTTC.

This clonotype was counted only a few times. The chain employs TRBV7-2 and TRBJ1-2; D uncertain. This CDR3 comprises 13 residues. V lost 3 bases and J lost 5, with 10 bases in between. Germline-derived CDR1 and CDR2 are SGHTA and FQGNSA. This CDR3 is CASSFLGTYGYTF. The CDR3 nucleotides read TGTGCCAGCAGCTTTCTTGGAACGTATGGCTACACCTTC. The full variable domain, its missing parts supplied by reference TRBV7-2 and TRBJ1-2, is GAGVSQSPSNKVTEKGKDVELRCDPISGHTALYWYRQSLGQGLEFLIYFQGNSAPDKSGLPSDRFSAERTGGSVSTLTIQRTQQEDSAVYLCASSFLGTYGYTFGSGTRLTVV.

V is TRBV9 and J is TRBJ2-7; 10 nucleotides match TRBD1. The V gene end was trimmed by 0 bases and the J gene end by 2 bases; junction bases not matched to a gene: 2. The CDR3 is 15 amino acids. Germline CDR1 and CDR2: SGDLS and YYNGEE. In DNA, the CDR3 is TGTGCCAGCAGCGTAGACGGGACAGGGGCCTACGAGCAGTACTTC. Translated, it gives CASSVDGTGAYEQYF.

This clonotype was seen only once. The chain carries TRBV21-1 and TRBJ1-5. TRBV21-1 is classified as a pseudogene. This CDR3 has 16 amino acids. This CDR3 reads CASRTVRGGSNQPQHF. The CDR3 DNA follows: TGTGCCAGCCGAACGGTGCGGGGAGGTAGCAATCAGCCCCAGCATTTT.

This clonotype was observed many times. The chain employs TRBV28 and TRBJ2-7; perhaps TRBD1 as D (6 bases). The CDR3 is 11 residues long. Trimming removed 8 bases at V and 5 bases at J, with 10 bases between. Germline CDR1 is MDHEN and CDR2 is SYDVKM. The CDR3 loop is CASLQGNEQYF. The CDR3 region has the DNA TGTGCCAGCCTGCAGGGGAACGAGCAGTACTTC.

This clonotype was counted between two and nine times. The gene calls are TRBV4-2 and TRBJ2-5, with unresolved D. Germline V gene sequence: CDR1 LGHNA, CDR2 YNFKEQ. This CDR3 region has 13 residues. V gave up 0 bases and J gave up 5 bases, with 7 bases separating them. CDR3 sequence: CASSQDRVETQYF. The CDR3 coding sequence is TGTGCCAGCAGCCAAGATCGTGTGGAGACCCAGTACTTC.

This chain connects TRBV12-3 or TRBV12-4 to TRBJ2-6; 9 bases agree with TRBD1. The CDR3 contains 14 residues. V was clipped by 5 bases and J by 13 bases; unmatched bases: 9. In nucleotides, the CDR3 is TGTGCCAGCAGTCTTGGGACAGGGTCTAGAGTCCTGACTTTC. Protein product: CASSLGTGSRVLTF.

The J gene is TRBJ1-6, the V gene TRBV10-3; D is possibly TRBD1 (5 bases). Trimming removed 0 bases from V and 11 bases from J, with 23 bases in between. The length of the CDR3 is 18 residues. From germline, CDR1 is ENHRY and CDR2 SYGVKD. The CDR3 reads CAISESPFRAGLNPPLHF. CDR3 DNA: TGTGCCATCAGTGAGTCCCCCTTCCGGGCAGGGTTGAATCCACCCCTCCACTTT.

The chain uses TRBV7-2 and TRBJ2-7; 7 positions agree with TRBD1. V shed 4 bases and J 0 bases; nucleotides not matched to a gene: 3. There are 14 residues in the CDR3. The germline gives CDR1 SGHTA, CDR2 FQGNSA. For the CDR3, the DNA is TGTGCCAGCAGCTCCGGGACAGACTCCTACGAGCAGTACTTC. Protein product: CASSSGTDSYEQYF.

The chain links TRBV19 to TRBJ1-6, with D possibly being TRBD1 (6 bases). The germline V gene encodes CDR1 LNHDA and CDR2 SQIVND (reference sequence). V lost 8 bases, J lost 6 bases, and 11 bases lay in between. This CDR3 is 13 amino acids long. CDR3 sequence: CASRRDTNSPLHF. DNA for the CDR3: TGTGCCAGTCGGAGGGACACTAATTCACCCCTCCACTTT.

V is TRBV20-1 and J is TRBJ2-7, with 15 bases that match TRBD2. This CDR3 has 18 residues. Germline CDR1 DFQATT, CDR2 SNEGSKA (reference sequence). J lost 0 bases, V lost 4 bases, and 10 bases had no gene match. The CDR3 DNA reads as TGCAGTGCTAATGGACTAGCGGGGGGGAACGTTGGCTCCTACGAGCAGTACTTC. It encodes CSANGLAGGNVGSYEQYF.

CDR3 amino acids: CASSSSRASKGYF. As DNA, the CDR3 is TGTGCCAGCAGTTCCTCCCGGGCCTCTAAGGGGTACTTC. The V gene is TRBV12-3 or TRBV12-4, the J gene TRBJ2-7; no definite D call. Trimming cost V 4 bases and J 12 bases, with 19 bases left between them. This CDR3 is built from 13 residues.

Worth noting for this clonotype: Since the CDR3 does not end with the conserved phenylalanine or tryptophan, this likely comes from a read error. The rearrangement joins TRBV20-1 to TRBJ1-2, with D unclear. The CDR3 runs 13 residues. Germline V gives CDR1 DFQATT, CDR2 SNEGSKA (reference sequence). V was pared by 1 base and J by 4 bases, with 10 bases between. The CDR3 loop is CSARASGVYGYTL. Here the CDR3 DNA reads TGCAGTGCTAGAGCATCGGGCGTCTATGGCTACACCCTC.